This T cell receptor (beta chain) appears in the sequencing data of a study of blood T cell repertoires in COVID-19. Germline loops: CDR1 LNHDA, CDR2 SQIVND (reference sequence). V shed 7 bases, J shed 5 bases, and the junction held 16 bases outside the gene matches. CDR3 length: 16 amino acids. Two negative PCRs, clearance, or symptom resolution were required of recovered Cohort 3 donors. Profiled with immunoSEQ multiplex PCR; TCRdb holds only in-frame clones, not every one. The repertoire includes some 300,000 clones, just under 90% of them detected once, and about 8.4% sits in the top ten. The sequenced material came from PBMCs or T cells enriched from blood (not recorded which). This sequence originates from a woman between 25 and 40 years old who had recovered from COVID-19. V is TRBV19 and J is TRBJ1-2; 7 bases match TRBD1. CDR3 sequence (DNA): TGTGCCAGTACCCATTGGTCGACAGGGTCCGATTATGGCTACACCTTC. This gives the protein CASTHWSTGSDYGYTF.